This T cell receptor beta chain was identified in a study of blood T cell repertoires in COVID-19. Background on the study: Material from acute and convalescent COVID-19 was sourced from the United States, Italy and Spain. PBMCs, B-cell-depleted T cells, or T cells provided the cDNA or gDNA that made up the material.

The data were produced by immunoSEQ multiplex PCR, yet TCRdb's version contains in-frame clones alone and is incomplete. The sample records hundreds of thousands of clones, 75% to 90% being singletons. Individuals drawn from 24 US areas were roughly 18 to 95 years old. Self-reported history from a screening survey and questionnaire set each donor's cohort. The receptor's source is a man aged 25-45 years who had recovered from COVID-19. The material sequenced was PBMCs or T cells enriched from blood (not recorded which).

The CDR3 loop reads CASSEFGGGGNEKLFF. CDR3 coding DNA: TGTGCCAGCAGTGAATTCGGAGGGGGCGGTAATGAAAAACTGTTTTTT. V gene TRBV6-1 combines with J gene TRBJ1-4; 7 nucleotides match TRBD1. The germline gives CDR1 MNHNS, CDR2 SASEGT. CDR3 length equals 16 residues. V lost 2 bases, J lost 4 bases, and 7 bases stayed unmatched.